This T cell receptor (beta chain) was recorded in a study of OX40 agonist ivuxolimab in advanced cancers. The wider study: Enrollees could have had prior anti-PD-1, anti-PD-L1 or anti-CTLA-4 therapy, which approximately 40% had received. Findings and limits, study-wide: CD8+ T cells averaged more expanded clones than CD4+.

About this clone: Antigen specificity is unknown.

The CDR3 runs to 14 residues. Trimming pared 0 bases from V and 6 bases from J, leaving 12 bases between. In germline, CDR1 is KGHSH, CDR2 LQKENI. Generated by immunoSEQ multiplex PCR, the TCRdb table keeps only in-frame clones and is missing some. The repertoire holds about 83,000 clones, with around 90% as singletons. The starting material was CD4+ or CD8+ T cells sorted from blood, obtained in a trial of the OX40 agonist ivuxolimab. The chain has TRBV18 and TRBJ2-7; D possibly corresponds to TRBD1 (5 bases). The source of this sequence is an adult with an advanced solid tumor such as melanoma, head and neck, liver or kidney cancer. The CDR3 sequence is CASSPPGRGGEQYF. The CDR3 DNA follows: TGTGCCAGCTCACCACCTGGTAGGGGTGGCGAGCAGTACTTC.